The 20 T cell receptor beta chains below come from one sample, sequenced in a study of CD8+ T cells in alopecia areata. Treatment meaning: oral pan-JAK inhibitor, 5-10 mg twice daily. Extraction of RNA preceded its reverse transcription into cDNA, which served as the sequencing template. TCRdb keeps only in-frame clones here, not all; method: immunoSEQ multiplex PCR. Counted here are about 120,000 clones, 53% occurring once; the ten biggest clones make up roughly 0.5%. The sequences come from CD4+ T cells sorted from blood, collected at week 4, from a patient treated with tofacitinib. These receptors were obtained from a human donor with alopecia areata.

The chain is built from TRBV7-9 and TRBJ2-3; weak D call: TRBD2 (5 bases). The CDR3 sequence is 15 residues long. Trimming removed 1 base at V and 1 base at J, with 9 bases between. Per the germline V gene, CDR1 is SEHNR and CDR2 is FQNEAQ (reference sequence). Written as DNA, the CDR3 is TGTGCCAGCAGCTTAGGTCGGCGGGGCACAGATACGCAGTATTTT. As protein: CASSLGRRGTDTQYF. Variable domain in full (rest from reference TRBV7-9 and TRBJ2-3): DTGVSQNPRHKITKRGQNVTFRCDPISEHNRLYWYRQTLGQGPEFLTYFQNEAQLEKSRLLSDRFSAERPKGSFSTLEIQRTEQGDSAMYLCASSLGRRGTDTQYFGPGTRLTVL.

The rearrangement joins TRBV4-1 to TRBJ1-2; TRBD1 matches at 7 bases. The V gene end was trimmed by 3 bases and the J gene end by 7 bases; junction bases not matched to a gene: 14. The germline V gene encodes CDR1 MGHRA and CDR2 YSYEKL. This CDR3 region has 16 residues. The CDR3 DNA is TGCGCCAGCAGCCAGCCTGGAGGGGGCGGTAGCTTTGGCTACACCTTC. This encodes CASSQPGGGGSFGYTF.

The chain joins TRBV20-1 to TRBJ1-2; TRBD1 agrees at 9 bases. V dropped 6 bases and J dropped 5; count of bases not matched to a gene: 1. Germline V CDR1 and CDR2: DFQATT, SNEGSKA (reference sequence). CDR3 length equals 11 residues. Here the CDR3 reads CSAGTGYGYTF. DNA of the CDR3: TGCAGTGCAGGGACAGGGTATGGCTACACCTTC.

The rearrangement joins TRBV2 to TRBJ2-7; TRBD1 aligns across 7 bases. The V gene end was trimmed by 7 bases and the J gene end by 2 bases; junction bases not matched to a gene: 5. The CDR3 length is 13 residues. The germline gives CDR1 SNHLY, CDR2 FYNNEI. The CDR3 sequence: CASKRTGPYEQYF. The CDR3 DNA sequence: TGTGCCAGCAAACGGACAGGACCCTACGAGCAGTACTTC.

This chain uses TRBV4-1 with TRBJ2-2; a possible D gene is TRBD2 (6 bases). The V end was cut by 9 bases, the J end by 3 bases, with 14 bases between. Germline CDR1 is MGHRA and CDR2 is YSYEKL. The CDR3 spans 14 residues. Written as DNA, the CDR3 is TGCGCCAGTGGAGGGGACGGACACACCGGGGAGCTGTTTTTT. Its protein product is CASGGDGHTGELFF.

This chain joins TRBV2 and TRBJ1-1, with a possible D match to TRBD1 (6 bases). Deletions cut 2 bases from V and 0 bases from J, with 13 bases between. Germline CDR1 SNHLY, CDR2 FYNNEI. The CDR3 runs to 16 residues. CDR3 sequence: CASSEQGMAMNTEAFF. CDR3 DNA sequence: TGTGCCAGCAGTGAACAGGGGATGGCGATGAACACTGAAGCTTTCTTT. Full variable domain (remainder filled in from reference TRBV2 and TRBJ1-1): EPEVTQTPSHQVTQMGQEVILRCVPISNHLYFYWYRQILGQKVEFLVSFYNNEISEKSEIFDDQFSVERPDGSNFTLKIRSTKLEDSAMYFCASSEQGMAMNTEAFFGQGTRLTVV.

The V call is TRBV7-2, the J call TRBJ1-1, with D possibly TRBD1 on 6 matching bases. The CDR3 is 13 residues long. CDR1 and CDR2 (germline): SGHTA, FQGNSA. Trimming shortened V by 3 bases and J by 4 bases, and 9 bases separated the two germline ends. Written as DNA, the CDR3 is TGTGCCAGCAGCTTGACAGGCACCACTGAAGCTTTCTTT. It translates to CASSLTGTTEAFF.

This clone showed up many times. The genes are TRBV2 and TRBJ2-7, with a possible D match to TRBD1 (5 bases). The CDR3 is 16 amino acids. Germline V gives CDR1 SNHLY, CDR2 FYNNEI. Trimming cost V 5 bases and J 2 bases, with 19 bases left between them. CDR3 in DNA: TGTGCCAGCAGTCCTCCCCCAAGGGGCCAAACCTACGAGCAGTACTTC. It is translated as CASSPPPRGQTYEQYF.

The CDR3 nucleotides are TGTGCCAGTATGGGACAAGGCCTAGAAGCTTTCTTT. Protein product: CASMGQGLEAFF. The V and J genes are TRBV19 and TRBJ1-1; D is possibly TRBD1 (6 bases). Germline values: CDR1 LNHDA, CDR2 SQIVND (reference sequence). This CDR3 has 12 amino acids. Trimming stripped 7 bases from V and 8 bases from J, with 14 bases between.

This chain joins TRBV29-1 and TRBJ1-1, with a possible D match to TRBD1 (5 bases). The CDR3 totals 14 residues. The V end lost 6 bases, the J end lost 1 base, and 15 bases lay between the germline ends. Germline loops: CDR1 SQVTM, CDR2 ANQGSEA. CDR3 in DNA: TGCAGCGTCGCTCCCAGGGCTGCGAACACTGAAGCTTTCTTT. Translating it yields CSVAPRAANTEAFF.

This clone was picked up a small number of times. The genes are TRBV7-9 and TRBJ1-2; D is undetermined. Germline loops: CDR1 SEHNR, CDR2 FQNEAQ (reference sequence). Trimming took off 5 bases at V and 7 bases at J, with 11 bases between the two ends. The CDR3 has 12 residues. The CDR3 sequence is CASSPPVGGYTF. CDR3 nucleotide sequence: TGTGCCAGCAGCCCCCCCGTTGGTGGCTACACCTTC.

CDR3 sequence: CASSRSREVYSYEQYF. CDR3 DNA sequence: TGTGCCAGCTCACGAAGCCGGGAGGTTTATTCCTACGAGCAGTACTTC. The chain employs TRBV18 and TRBJ2-7, with 7 bases aligning to TRBD2. The CDR3 length is 16 residues. Germline trimming cut 4 bases from V and 1 base from J; bases unmatched to any gene: 10. Germline loops: CDR1 KGHSH, CDR2 LQKENI.

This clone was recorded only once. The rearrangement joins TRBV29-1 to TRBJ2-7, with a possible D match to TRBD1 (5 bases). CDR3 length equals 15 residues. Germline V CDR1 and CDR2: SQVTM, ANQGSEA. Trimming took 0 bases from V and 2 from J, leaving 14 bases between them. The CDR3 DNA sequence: TGCAGCGTTGAAGATGTAGGGGTCCTCCCCTACGAGCAGTACTTC. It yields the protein CSVEDVGVLPYEQYF.

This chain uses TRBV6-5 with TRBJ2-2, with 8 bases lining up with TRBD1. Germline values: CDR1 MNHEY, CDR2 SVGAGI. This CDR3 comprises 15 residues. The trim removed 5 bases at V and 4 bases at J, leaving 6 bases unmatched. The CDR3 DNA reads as TGTGCCAGCAGTACCCGGACAGGGTCCACCGGGGAGCTGTTTTTT. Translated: CASSTRTGSTGELFF.

The CDR3 loop reads CASTGYPSSNQPQHF. CDR3 bases: TGTGCCAGCACTGGTTACCCCTCTAGCAATCAGCCCCAGCATTTT. The J gene is TRBJ1-5, the V gene TRBV6-6, with no clear D. Germline V CDR1 and CDR2: MNHNY, SVGAGI (reference sequence). The CDR3 loop spans 15 amino acids. Trimming shortened V by 7 bases and J by 0 bases, and 13 bases separated the two germline ends.

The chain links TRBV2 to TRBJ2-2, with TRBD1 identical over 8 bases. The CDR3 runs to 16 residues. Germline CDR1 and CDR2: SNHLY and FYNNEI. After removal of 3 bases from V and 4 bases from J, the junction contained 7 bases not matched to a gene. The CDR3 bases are TGTGCCAGCAGTGATCAGGACAGGGAAAGCACCGGGGAGCTGTTTTTT. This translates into CASSDQDRESTGELFF.

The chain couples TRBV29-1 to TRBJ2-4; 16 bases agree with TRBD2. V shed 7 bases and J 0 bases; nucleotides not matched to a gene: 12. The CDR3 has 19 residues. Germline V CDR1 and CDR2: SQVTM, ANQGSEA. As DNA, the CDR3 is TGCAGCGCCTCCGGGACTAGCGGGGGGGCTAAAGAAGCCAAAAACATTCAGTACTTC. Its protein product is CSASGTSGGAKEAKNIQYF.

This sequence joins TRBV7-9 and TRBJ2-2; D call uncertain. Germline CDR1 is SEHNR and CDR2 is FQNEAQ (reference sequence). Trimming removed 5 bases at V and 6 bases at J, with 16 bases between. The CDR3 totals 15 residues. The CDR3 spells CASSARSQTSGELFF. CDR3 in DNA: TGTGCCAGCAGCGCCAGGTCGCAGACTTCCGGGGAGCTGTTTTTT.

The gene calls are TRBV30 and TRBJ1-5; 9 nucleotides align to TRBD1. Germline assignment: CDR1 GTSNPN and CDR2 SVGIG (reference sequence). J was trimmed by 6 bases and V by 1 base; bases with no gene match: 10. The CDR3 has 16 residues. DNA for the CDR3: TGTGCCTGGAGTGCGAACACAGGGGGCTGGGGTCAGCCCCAGCATTTT. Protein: CAWSANTGGWGQPQHF. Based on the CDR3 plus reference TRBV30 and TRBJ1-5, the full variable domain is SQTIHQWPATLVQPVGSPLSLECTVEGTSNPNLYWYRQAAGRGLQLLFYSVGIGQISSEVPQNLSASRPQDRQFILSSKKLLLSDSGFYLCAWSANTGGWGQPQHFGDGTRLSIL.

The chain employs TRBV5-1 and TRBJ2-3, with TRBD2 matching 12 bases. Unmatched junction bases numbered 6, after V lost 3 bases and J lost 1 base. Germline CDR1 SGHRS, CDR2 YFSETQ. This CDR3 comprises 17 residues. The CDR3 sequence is CASSSSSGGARTDTQYF. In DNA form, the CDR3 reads TGCGCCAGCAGCTCTTCTAGCGGGGGGGCTCGCACAGATACGCAGTATTTT. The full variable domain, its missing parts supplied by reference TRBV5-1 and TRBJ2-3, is KAGVTQTPRYLIKTRGQQVTLSCSPISGHRSVSWYQQTPGQGLQFLFEYFSETQRNKGNFPGRFSGRQFSNSRSEMNVSTLELGDSALYLCASSSSSGGARTDTQYFGPGTRLTVL.